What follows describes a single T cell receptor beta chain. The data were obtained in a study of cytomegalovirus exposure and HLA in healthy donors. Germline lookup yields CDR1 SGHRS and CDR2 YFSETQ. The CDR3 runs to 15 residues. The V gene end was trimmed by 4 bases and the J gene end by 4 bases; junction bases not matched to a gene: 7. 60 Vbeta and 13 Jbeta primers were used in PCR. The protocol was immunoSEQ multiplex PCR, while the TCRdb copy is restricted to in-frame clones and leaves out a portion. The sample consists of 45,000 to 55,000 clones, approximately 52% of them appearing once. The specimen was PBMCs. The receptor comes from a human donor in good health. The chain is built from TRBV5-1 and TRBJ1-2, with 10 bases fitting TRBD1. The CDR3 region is CASSTTGTGVYGYTF. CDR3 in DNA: TGCGCCAGCAGCACGACCGGGACAGGGGTCTATGGCTACACCTTC.